The T cell receptor (beta chain) described here comes from a study of cytomegalovirus exposure and HLA in healthy donors. Points from the study as a whole: Rare sequences made up most TCRs, while some public TCRs were found in many donors.

The germline gives CDR1 SGHDT, CDR2 YYEEEE. Trimming cost V 5 bases and J 8 bases; bases outside gene matches: 6. The CDR3 loop spans 13 amino acids. The donors gave bone marrow, and they were healthy. The PCR ran on 60 Vbeta and 13 Jbeta primers. Data came from immunoSEQ multiplex PCR; TCRdb stores just in-frame clones and leaves some out. The sample has about 120,000 clones, 80% seen once. As for this clone: Antigen specificity is unknown.

V usage is TRBV5-6 and J usage is TRBJ1-5; TRBD1 agrees at 8 bases. The sample comprised PBMCs. The clonotype comes from a female donor in good health and CMV-seropositive. The CDR3 DNA reads TGTGCCAGCAGTCGCGGACAGGGAGAGCCCCAGCATTTT. Protein sequence: CASSRGQGEPQHF.